Following are 12 T cell receptor beta chains from one sample sequenced in a study of OX40 agonist ivuxolimab in advanced cancers. Clones were read by immunoSEQ multiplex PCR, and TCRdb kept only the in-frame ones, dropping some. This table has tens of thousands of clones, about 81% appearing once. The sequences come from CD4+ or CD8+ T cells sorted from blood, collected in a trial of the OX40 agonist ivuxolimab. The receptor source for this set is an adult with an advanced solid tumor such as melanoma, head and neck, liver or kidney cancer.

The CDR3 sequence is CASSLRTRNYGYTF. The CDR3 nucleotides read TGTGCCAGCAGTTTACGCACAAGAAACTATGGCTACACCTTC. The genes are TRBV28 and TRBJ1-2, with D hard to call. The CDR3 is 14 amino acids. Germline V lookup: CDR1 MDHEN, CDR2 SYDVKM. Deletions cut 2 bases from V and 2 bases from J, with 9 bases between.

The chain uses TRBV30 and TRBJ1-1; D perhaps matches TRBD1 (5 bases). The CDR3 spans 14 residues. Germline V gene data show CDR1 as GTSNPN and CDR2 as SVGIG (reference sequence). Trimming took off 2 bases at V and 5 bases at J, with 15 bases between the two ends. CDR3 in amino acids: CAWSPGRGGTEAFF. CDR3 nucleotide sequence: TGTGCCTGGAGTCCGGGACGTGGGGGAACTGAAGCTTTCTTT.

Here the CDR3 reads CASSLLGANTEAFF. The CDR3 DNA reads as TGTGCCAGCAGCTTACTGGGGGCGAACACTGAAGCTTTCTTT. V and J are TRBV7-3 and TRBJ1-1; D might be TRBD1 (6 bases). CDR1 is SGHTA, CDR2 FQGTGA, per germline. V was clipped by 2 bases and J by 1 base, with 8 bases between them. The CDR3 is made up of 14 amino acids.

This chain connects TRBV6-5 to TRBJ2-7; 12 positions agree with TRBD2. After removal of 7 bases from V and 5 bases from J, the junction contained 6 bases not matched to a gene. The CDR3 is made up of 14 amino acids. CDR1 is MNHEY, CDR2 SVGAGI, per germline. In nucleotides, the CDR3 is TGTGCCAGCAAACGACTAGCGGGAGTACACGAGCAGTACTTC. It encodes CASKRLAGVHEQYF.

This chain connects TRBV28 to TRBJ1-1; TRBD1 is a possible D gene (5 bases). V shed 7 bases and J shed 4 bases, with 10 bases lying between them. Germline V lookup: CDR1 MDHEN, CDR2 SYDVKM. The CDR3 runs to 12 residues. CDR3 loop: CASIAGVTEAFF. Written as DNA, the CDR3 is TGTGCCAGCATCGCGGGGGTCACTGAAGCTTTCTTT.

The chain links TRBV29-1 to TRBJ2-1, with TRBD2 identical over 10 bases. Germline CDR1 SQVTM, CDR2 ANQGSEA. This CDR3 has 15 residues. Trimming at V came to 8 bases and at J to 2 bases, leaving 9 bases not matched to a gene. This CDR3 is CSSSSGSLTYNEQFF. In DNA, the CDR3 is TGCAGCTCCTCTAGCGGGAGCCTTACCTACAATGAGCAGTTCTTC.

The rearrangement uses TRBV14 and TRBJ1-1, with 7 nucleotides matching TRBD1. Germline V CDR1 and CDR2: SGHDN, FVKESK. The CDR3 length is 14 residues. With 2 bases clipped from V and 5 bases from J, the junction kept 5 bases outside the gene matches. The CDR3 sequence is CASSQLTGWTEAFF. CDR3 in DNA: TGTGCCAGCAGCCAACTGACAGGGTGGACTGAAGCTTTCTTT. The full variable domain, with the rest looked up from reference TRBV14 and TRBJ1-1, is EAGVTQFPSHSVIEKGQTVTLRCDPISGHDNLYWYRRVMGKEIKFLLHFVKESKQDESGMPNNRFLAERTGGTYSTLKVQPAELEDSGVYFCASSQLTGWTEAFFGQGTRLTVV.

The chain joins TRBV9 to TRBJ1-5; D is unclear. V was trimmed by 3 bases and J by 2 bases, leaving 9 bases between them. Looked up from germline, CDR1 is SGDLS and CDR2 is YYNGEE. This CDR3 has 14 residues. Here the CDR3 reads CASSGSGGNQPQHF. As DNA, the CDR3 is TGTGCCAGCAGCGGCAGTGGGGGCAATCAGCCCCAGCATTTT.

This clone appeared a single time. The chain recombines TRBV6-1 with TRBJ2-3, with D possibly being TRBD1 or TRBD2 (6 bases each). The CDR3 covers 19 residues. V was clipped by 2 bases and J by 3 bases, with 24 bases between them. Germline V gene data show CDR1 as MNHNS and CDR2 as SASEGT. This CDR3 is CASSEFGGLRTHTTDTQYF. As DNA, the CDR3 is TGTGCCAGCAGTGAATTTGGGGGGCTAAGGACACACACGACAGATACGCAGTATTTT.

In its sample, this clone was seen once. The J gene is TRBJ2-2, the V gene TRBV30; D perhaps matches TRBD2 (5 bases). From germline, CDR1 is GTSNPN and CDR2 SVGIG (reference sequence). The CDR3 sequence is 14 residues long. Trimming left V 0 bases short and J 1 base short, with 6 bases between. The CDR3 DNA reads as TGTGCCTGGAGTGTGGACTGGAACACCGGGGAGCTGTTTTTT. Its protein product is CAWSVDWNTGELFF.

This chain links TRBV7-3 with TRBJ2-2; 7 bases match TRBD1. This CDR3 has 14 residues. Trimming cost V 5 bases and J 6 bases; bases outside gene matches: 6. Germline CDR1 is SGHTA and CDR2 is FQGTGA. For the CDR3, the DNA is TGTGCCAGCAGCCCCCAGGGGGTCTCCGGGGAGCTGTTTTTT. Its translation: CASSPQGVSGELFF.

This clone was detected only once. The chain links TRBV6-5 to TRBJ2-7; 10 nucleotides match TRBD2. The length of the CDR3 is 15 residues. Germline loops: CDR1 MNHEY, CDR2 SVGAGI. V shed 6 bases and J 0 bases; nucleotides not matched to a gene: 5. CDR3 DNA sequence: TGTGCCAGCAGCTATAGCGGGGGGCCCTCCTACGAGCAGTACTTC. Its protein product is CASSYSGGPSYEQYF.